The following is a TCR beta chain sequence with its context. The antigen is undetermined. Alongside a J-beta primer mix, a sample-barcoded 5' primer served in a second PCR lasting roughly 6 to 11 cycles. Through a template-switch adaptor with 12 random nucleotides, each cDNA molecule received a tag. TCRdb processed the 5' RACE reads anew with MiXCR; each CDR3 protein has one entry. The data show about 770,000 distinct CDR3 sequences, about 42% seen once. Each donor gave 9.5 to 10 milliliters of peripheral blood. This sample is drawn from a study of blood T cells in healthy people across ages. General study findings and limits: TCR beta diversity per million T cells fell roughly linearly with age.

The sequencing sample was made of blood. This receptor was identified in a man aged 55 to 70 in good health.

The CDR3 sequence: CASSYPFAWDTDYEQYF. The CDR3, as DNA: TGTGCCAGCAGTTACCCATTTGCTTGGGACACGGACTACGAGCAGTACTTC. The chain joins TRBV6-2 or TRBV6-3 to TRBJ2-7; TRBD1 is a possible D gene (6 bases). The CDR3 is 17 residues long. The germline V gene encodes CDR1 MNHEY and CDR2 SVGEGT. V lost 2 bases, J lost 3 bases, and 20 bases lay in between.